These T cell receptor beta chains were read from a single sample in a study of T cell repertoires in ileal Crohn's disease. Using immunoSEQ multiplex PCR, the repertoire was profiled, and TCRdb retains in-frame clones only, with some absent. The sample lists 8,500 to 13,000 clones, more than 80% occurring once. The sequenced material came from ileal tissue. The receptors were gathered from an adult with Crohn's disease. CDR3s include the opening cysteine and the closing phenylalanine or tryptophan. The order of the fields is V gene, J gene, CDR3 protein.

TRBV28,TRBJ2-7,CASSVLPSRSSYEQYF
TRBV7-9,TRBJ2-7,CASSSGGTYEQYF
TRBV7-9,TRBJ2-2,CASSHRQGESGELFF
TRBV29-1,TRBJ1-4,CSASAKSTNEKLFF
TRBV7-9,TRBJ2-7,CASSYPLAGVEEQYF
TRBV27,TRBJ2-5,CASSFLETQYF
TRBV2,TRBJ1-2,CASRGGTAYGYTF
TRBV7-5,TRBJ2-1,CARSSPGQGATDEQFF
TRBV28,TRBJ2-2,CASSLQGQGGLAGGRGELFF
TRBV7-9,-,CASSGEALGLDYEQYF
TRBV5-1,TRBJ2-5,CASSDASGHQETQYF
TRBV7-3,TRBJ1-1,CASSSQGGLNTEAFF
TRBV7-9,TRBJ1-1,CASSLQGENTEAFF
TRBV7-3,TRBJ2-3,CASSSGYLMTGLEVPGDTQYF
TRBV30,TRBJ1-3,CAWSVYGTAGNTIYF
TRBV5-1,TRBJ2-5,CASSSARTSAQETQYF
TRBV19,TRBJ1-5,CASSFDRGNQPQHF
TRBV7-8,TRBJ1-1,CASSSMSTEAFF
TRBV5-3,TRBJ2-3,CARSPRTSGRVPDTQYF
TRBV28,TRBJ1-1,CASSLQVTEAFF
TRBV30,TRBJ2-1,CAWSEGTSYNEQFF
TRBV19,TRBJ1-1,CASRGQVNTEAFF
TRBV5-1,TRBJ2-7,CASSRKLAGDGHEQYF
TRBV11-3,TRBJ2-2,CASSSRDMNTGELFF
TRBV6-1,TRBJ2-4,CASVSGRLAKNIQYF
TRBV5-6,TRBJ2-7,CASSPLVDGYEQYF
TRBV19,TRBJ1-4,CASSSTAEKLFF
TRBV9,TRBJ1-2,CASSVESTPRVGYTF
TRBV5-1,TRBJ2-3,CASSFLPQGGGDTQYF
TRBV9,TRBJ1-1,CASSVATERTEAFF
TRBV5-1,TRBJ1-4,CASSLVVGAPEKLFF
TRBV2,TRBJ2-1,CASSEALPTSSYNEQFF
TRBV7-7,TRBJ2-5,CASSLATGRETQYF
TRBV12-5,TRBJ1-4,CASGTDRDEKLFF
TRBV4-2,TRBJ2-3,CASSQDDRGSDTQYF
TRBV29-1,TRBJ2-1,CSVEDGPSSYNEQFF
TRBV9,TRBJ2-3,CASSVVSGDTQYF
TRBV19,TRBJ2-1,CASSKGTSNEQFF
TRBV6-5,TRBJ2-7,CASHTEGSSYEQYF